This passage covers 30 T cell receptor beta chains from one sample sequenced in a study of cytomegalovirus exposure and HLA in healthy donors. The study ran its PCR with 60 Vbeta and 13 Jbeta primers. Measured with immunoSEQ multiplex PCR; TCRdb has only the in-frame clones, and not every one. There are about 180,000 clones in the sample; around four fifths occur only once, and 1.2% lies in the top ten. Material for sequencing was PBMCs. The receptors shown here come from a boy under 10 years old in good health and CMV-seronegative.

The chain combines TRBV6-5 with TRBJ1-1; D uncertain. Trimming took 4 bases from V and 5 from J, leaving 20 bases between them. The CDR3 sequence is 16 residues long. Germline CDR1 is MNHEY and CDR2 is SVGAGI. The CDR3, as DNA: TGTGCCAGCAGTTCCTGGACCCAAATACCGGGGACTGAAGCTTTCTTT. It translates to CASSSWTQIPGTEAFF.

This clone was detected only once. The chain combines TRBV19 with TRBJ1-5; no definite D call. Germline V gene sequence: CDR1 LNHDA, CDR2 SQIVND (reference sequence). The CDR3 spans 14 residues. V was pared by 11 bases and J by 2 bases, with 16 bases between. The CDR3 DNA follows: TGTGCCTCCTCGTACGAGGCGGGCAATCAGCCCCAGCATTTT. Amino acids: CASSYEAGNQPQHF. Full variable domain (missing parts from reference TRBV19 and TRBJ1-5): DGGITQSPKYLFRKEGQNVTLSCEQNLNHDAMYWYRQDPGQGLRLIYYSQIVNDFQKGDIAEGYSVSREKKESFPLTVTSAQKNPTAFYLCASSYEAGNQPQHFGDGTRLSIL.

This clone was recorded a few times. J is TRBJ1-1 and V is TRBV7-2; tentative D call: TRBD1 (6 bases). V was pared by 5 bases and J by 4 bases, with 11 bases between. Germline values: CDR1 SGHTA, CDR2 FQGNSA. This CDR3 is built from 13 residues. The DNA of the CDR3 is TGTGCCAGCAGCGCAAAACAGGGCACTGAAGCTTTCTTT. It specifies CASSAKQGTEAFF.

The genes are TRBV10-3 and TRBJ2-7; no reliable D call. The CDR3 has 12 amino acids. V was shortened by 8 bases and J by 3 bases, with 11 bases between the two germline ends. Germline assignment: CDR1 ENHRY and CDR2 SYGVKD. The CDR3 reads CAIGGSYYEQYV. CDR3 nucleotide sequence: TGTGCCATCGGCGGCTCCTACTACGAGCAGTACGTC.

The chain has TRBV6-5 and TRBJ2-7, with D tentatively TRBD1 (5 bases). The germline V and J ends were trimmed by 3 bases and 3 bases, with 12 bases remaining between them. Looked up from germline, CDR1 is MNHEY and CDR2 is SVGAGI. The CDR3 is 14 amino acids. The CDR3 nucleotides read TGTGCCAGCAGTTATTCGACAGCAATCTACGAGCAGTACTTC. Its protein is CASSYSTAIYEQYF.

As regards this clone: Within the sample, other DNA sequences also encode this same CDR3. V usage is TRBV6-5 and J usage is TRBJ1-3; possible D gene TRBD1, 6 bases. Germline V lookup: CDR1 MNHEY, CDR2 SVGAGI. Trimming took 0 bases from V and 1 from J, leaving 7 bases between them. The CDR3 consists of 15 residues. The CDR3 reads CASSYSQGSGNTIYF. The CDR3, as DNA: TGTGCCAGCAGTTACTCACAGGGATCTGGAAACACCATATATTTT.

Written as DNA, the CDR3 is TGCAGCGTTTGGGGACAGGGGGCAGGGGAGCAGTACTTC. It is translated as CSVWGQGAGEQYF. V is TRBV29-1 and J is TRBJ2-7, with 12 positions matching TRBD1. From germline, CDR1 is SQVTM and CDR2 ANQGSEA. The CDR3 is made up of 13 amino acids. Trimming at V came to 5 bases and at J to 7 bases, leaving 6 bases not matched to a gene.

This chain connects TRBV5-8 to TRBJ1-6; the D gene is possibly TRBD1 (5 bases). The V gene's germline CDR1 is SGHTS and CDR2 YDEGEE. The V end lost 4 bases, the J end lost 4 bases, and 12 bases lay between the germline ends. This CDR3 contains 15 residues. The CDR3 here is CASSGRQGYNSPLHF. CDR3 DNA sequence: TGTGCCAGCAGCGGTCGTCAGGGATATAATTCACCCCTCCACTTT.

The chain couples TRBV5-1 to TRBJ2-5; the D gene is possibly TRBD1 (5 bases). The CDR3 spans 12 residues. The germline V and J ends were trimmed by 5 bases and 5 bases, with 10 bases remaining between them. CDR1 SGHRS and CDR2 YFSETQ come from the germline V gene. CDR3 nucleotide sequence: TGCGCCAGCAGGACAGATTGGGAGACCCAGTACTTC. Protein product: CASRTDWETQYF.

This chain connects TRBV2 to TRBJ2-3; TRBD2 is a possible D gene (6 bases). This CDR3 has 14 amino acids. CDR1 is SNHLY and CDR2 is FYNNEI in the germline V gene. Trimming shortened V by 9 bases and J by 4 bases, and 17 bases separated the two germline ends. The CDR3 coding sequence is TGTGCCAGTCTACGGGACGGGGAGGCAGATACGCAGTATTTT. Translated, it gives CASLRDGEADTQYF.

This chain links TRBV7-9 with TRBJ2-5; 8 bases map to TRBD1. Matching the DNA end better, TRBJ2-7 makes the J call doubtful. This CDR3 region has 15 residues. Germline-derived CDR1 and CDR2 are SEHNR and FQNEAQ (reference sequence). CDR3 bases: TGTGCCAGCAGCCGAGGACAGGGACAGACCTACGAGCAGTACTTC. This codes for CASSRGQGQTYEQYF.

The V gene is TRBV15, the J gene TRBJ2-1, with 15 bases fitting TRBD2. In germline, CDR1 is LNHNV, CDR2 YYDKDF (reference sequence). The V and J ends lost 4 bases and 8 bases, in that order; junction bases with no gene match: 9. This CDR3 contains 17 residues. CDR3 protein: CATSTIGLAGGEDEQFF. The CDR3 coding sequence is TGTGCCACCAGCACCATAGGACTAGCGGGGGGGGAGGATGAGCAGTTCTTC.

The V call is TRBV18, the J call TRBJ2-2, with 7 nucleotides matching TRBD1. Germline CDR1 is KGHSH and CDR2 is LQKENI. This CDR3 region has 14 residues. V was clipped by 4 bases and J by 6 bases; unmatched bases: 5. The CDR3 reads CASSLSDRAGELFF. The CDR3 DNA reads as TGTGCCAGCTCACTGAGCGACAGGGCCGGGGAGCTGTTTTTT.

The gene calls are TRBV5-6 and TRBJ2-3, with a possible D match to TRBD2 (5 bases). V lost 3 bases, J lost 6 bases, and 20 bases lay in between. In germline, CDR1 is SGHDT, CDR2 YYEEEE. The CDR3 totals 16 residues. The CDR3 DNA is TGTGCCAGCAGCTACTCCTCTTCCCGGGATGATGATACGCAGTATTTT. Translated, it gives CASSYSSSRDDDTQYF.

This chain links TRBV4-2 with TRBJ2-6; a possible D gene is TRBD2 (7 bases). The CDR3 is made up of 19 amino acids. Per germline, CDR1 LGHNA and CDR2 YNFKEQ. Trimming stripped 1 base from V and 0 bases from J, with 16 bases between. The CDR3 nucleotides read TGTGCCAGCAGCCAAGTGGGGGGGCGACCAATCTCTGGGGCCAACGTCCTGACTTTC. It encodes CASSQVGGRPISGANVLTF.

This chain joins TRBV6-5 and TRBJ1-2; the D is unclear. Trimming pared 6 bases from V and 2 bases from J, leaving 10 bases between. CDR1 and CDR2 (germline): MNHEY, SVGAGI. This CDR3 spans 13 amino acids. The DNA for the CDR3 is TGTGCCAGCAGAAGTGAGGTGAACTATGGCTACACCTTC. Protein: CASRSEVNYGYTF.

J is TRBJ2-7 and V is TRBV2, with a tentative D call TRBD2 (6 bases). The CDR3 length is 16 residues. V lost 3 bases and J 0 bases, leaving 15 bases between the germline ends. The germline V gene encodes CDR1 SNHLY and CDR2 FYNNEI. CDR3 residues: CASSDVQRVSSYEQYV. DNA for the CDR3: TGTGCCAGCAGTGACGTCCAGCGGGTAAGCTCCTACGAGCAGTACGTC.

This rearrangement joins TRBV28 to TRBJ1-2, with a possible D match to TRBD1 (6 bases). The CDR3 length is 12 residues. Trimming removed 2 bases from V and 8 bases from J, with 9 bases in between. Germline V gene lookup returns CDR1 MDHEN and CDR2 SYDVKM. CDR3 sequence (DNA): TGTGCCAGCAGTTTAGGACAGAGGGGCTACACCTTC. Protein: CASSLGQRGYTF.

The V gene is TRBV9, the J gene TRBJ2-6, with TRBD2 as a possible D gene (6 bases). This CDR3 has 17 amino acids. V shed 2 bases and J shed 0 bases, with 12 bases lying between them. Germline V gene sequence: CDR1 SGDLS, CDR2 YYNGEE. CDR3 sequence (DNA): TGTGCCAGCAGCGTGCGAGGGACTCCCTCTGGGGCCAACGTCCTGACTTTC. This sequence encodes CASSVRGTPSGANVLTF. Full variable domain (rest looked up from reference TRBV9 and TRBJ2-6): DSGVTQTPKHLITATGQRVTLRCSPRSGDLSVYWYQQSLDQGLQFLIQYYNGEERAKGNILERFSAQQFPDLHSELNLSSLELGDSALYFCASSVRGTPSGANVLTFGAGSRLTVL.

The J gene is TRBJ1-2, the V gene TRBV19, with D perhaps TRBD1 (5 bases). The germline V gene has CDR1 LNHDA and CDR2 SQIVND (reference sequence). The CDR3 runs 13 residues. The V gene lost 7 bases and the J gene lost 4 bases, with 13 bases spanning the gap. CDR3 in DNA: TGTGCCAGTACCCAAGGGGCTTCCTATGGCTACACCTTC. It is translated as CASTQGASYGYTF.

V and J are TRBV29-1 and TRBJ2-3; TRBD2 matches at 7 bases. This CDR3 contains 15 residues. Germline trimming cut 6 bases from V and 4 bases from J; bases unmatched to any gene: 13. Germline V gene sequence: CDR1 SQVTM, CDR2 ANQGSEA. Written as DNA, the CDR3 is TGCAGCGTCGAGGGAGGGACCGGAAGAGCAGATACGCAGTATTTT. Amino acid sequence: CSVEGGTGRADTQYF.

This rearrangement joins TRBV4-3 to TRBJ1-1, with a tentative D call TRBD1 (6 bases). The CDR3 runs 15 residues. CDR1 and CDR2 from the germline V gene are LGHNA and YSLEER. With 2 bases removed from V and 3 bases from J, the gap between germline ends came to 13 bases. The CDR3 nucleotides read TGCGCCAGCAGCCAATACCCAGGGGCGGACACTGAAGCTTTCTTT. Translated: CASSQYPGADTEAFF.

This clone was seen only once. Written as DNA, the CDR3 is TGTGCCAGCACGAAGGTCGGACTGCCAACGGGAGATACGCAGTATTTT. Translated, it gives CASTKVGLPTGDTQYF. The chain carries TRBV6-6 and TRBJ2-3, with D possibly matching TRBD2 (5 bases). The CDR3 is made up of 16 amino acids. Between the trimmed V and J ends, which lost 7 bases and 5 bases, there was a span of 22 bases. Germline lookup yields CDR1 MNHNY and CDR2 SVGAGI (reference sequence).

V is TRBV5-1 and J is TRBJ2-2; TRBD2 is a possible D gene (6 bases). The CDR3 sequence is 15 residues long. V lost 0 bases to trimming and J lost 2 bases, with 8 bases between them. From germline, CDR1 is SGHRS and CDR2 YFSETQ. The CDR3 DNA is TGCGCCAGCAGCTTGGAACTAGCTAACACCGGGGAGCTGTTTTTT. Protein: CASSLELANTGELFF.

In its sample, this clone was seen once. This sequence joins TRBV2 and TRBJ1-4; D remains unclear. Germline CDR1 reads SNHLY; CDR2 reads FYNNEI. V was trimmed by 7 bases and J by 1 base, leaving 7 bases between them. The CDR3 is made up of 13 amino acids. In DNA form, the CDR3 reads TGTGCCAGCAACGGCGGAACTAATGAAAAACTGTTTTTT. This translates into CASNGGTNEKLFF.

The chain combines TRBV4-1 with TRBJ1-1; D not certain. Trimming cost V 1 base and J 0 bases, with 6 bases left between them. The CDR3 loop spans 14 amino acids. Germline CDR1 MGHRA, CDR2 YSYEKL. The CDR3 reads CASSQVILNTEAFF. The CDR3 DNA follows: TGCGCCAGCAGCCAAGTCATCCTGAACACTGAAGCTTTCTTT.

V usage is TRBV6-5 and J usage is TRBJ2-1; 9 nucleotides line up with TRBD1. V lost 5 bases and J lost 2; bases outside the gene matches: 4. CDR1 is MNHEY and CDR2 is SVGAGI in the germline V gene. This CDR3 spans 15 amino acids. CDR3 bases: TGTGCCAGCAGTCCCGGACAGGGGACCTACAATGAGCAGTTCTTC. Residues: CASSPGQGTYNEQFF.

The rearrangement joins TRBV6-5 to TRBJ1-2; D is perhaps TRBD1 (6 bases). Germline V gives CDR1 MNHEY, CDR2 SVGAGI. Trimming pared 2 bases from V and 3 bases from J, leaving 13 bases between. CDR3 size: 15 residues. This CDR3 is CASSYDSRGDYGYTF. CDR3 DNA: TGTGCCAGCAGTTACGATAGCAGGGGAGACTATGGCTACACCTTC.

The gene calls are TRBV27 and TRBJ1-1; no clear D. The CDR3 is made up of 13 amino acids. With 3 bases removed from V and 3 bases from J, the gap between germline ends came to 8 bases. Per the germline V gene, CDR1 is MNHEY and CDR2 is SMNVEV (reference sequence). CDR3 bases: TGTGCCAGCAGTTTGGGCAGAGACACTGAAGCTTTCTTT. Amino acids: CASSLGRDTEAFF.

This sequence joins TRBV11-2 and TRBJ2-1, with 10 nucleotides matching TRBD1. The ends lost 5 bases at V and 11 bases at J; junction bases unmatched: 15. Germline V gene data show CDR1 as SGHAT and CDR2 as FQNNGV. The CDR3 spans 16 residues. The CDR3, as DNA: TGTGCCAGCAGCCGAAACCGGGACAGGGGAGGGGGAAAGCAGTTCTTC. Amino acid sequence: CASSRNRDRGGGKQFF. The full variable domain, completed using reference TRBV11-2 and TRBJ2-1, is EAGVAQSPRYKIIEKRQSVAFWCNPISGHATLYWYQQILGQGPKLLIQFQNNGVVDDSQLPKDRFSAERLKGVDSTLKIQPAKLEDSAVYLCASSRNRDRGGGKQFFGPGTRLTVL.